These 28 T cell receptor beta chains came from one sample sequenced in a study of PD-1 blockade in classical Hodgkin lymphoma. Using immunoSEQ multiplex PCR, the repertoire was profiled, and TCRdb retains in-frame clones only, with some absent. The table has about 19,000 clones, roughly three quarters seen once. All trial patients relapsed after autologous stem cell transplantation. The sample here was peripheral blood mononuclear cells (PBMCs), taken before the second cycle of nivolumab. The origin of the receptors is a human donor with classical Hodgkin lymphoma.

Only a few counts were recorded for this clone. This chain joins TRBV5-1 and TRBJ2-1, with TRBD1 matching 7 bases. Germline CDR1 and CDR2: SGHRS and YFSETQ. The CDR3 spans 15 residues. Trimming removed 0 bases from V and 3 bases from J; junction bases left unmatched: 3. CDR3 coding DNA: TGCGCCAGCAGCTTGGCGGCAGGGGGCTACAATGAGCAGTTCTTC. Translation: CASSLAAGGYNEQFF.

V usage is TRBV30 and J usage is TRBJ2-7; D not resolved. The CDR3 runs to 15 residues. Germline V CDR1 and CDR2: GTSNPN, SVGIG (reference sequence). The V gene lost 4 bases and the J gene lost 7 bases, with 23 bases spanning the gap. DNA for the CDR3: TGTGCCTGGAAATCATTCGGGTCCCCAAACGAAGAGCAGTACTTC. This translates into CAWKSFGSPNEEQYF.

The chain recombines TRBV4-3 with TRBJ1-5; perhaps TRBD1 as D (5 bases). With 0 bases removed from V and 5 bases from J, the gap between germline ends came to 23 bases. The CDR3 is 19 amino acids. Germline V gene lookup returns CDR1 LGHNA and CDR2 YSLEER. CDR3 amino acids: CASSQDIYFRVDRDQPQHF. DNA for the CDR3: TGCGCCAGCAGCCAAGACATTTATTTTAGGGTTGACAGAGATCAGCCCCAGCATTTT.

CDR3 sequence (DNA): TGTGCCAGCAGCTTATTTTATTGGGCGGGAGAGGACACCGGGGAGCTGTTTTTT. Translated, it gives CASSLFYWAGEDTGELFF. J is TRBJ2-2 and V is TRBV7-8; 7 bases line up with TRBD2. The V and J ends lost 2 bases and 3 bases, in that order; junction bases with no gene match: 12. CDR1 is SGHVS, CDR2 FQNEAQ, per germline. The CDR3 is made up of 18 amino acids.

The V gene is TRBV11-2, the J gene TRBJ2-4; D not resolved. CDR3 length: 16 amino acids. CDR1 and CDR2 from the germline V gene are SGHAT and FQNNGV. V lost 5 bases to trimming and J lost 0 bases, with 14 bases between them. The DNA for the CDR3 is TGTGCCAGCAGCCCTCGGACGGCTTTAGCCAAAAACATTCAGTACTTC. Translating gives CASSPRTALAKNIQYF.

CDR3 in DNA: TGTGCCAGCAGCTTAGATCCGCCAGGCTCTGGAAACACCATATATTTT. Its protein product is CASSLDPPGSGNTIYF. The chain joins TRBV11-2 to TRBJ1-3; D remains ambiguous. The V and J ends lost 0 bases and 0 bases respectively, with 9 bases between them. This CDR3 contains 16 residues. The germline gives CDR1 SGHAT, CDR2 FQNNGV.

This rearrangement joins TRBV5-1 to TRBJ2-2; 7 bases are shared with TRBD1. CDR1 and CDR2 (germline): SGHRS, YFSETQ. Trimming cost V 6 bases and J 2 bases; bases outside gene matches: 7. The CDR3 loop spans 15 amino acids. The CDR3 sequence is CASNPTGSNTGELFF. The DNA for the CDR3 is TGCGCCAGCAATCCGACAGGGTCTAACACCGGGGAGCTGTTTTTT.

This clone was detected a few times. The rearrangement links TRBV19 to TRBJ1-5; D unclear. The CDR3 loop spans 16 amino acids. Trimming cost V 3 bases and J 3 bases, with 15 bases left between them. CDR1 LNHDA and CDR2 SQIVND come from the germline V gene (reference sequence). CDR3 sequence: CASSISDQVVNQPQHF. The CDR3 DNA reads TGTGCCAGTAGTATCTCGGATCAGGTGGTCAATCAGCCCCAGCATTTT.

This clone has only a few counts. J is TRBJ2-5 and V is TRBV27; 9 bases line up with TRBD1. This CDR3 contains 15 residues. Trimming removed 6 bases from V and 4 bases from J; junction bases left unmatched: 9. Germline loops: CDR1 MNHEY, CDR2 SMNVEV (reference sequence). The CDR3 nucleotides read TGTGCCAGCAGGGGACAGGGTTCGCGAGGAGAGACCCAGTACTTC. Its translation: CASRGQGSRGETQYF.

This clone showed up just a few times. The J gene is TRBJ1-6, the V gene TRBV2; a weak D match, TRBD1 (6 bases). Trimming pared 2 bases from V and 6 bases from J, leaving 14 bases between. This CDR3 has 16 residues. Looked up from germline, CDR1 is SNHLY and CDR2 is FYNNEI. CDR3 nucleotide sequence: TGTGCCAGCAGTGAATTAGGGGGGACACTTAATTCACCCCTCCACTTT. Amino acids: CASSELGGTLNSPLHF.

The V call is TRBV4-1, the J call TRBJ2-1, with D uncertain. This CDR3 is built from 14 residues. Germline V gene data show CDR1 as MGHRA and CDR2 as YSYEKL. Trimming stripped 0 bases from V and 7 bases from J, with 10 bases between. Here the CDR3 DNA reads TGCGCCAGCAGCCAAGAGGGCGAATGGAATGAGCAGTTCTTC. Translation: CASSQEGEWNEQFF.

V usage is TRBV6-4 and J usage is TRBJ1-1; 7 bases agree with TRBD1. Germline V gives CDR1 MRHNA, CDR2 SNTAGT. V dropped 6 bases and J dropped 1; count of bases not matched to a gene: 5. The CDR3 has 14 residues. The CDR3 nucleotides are TGTGCCAGCAGATCACAGGGGTCGAACACTGAAGCTTTCTTT. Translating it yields CASRSQGSNTEAFF.

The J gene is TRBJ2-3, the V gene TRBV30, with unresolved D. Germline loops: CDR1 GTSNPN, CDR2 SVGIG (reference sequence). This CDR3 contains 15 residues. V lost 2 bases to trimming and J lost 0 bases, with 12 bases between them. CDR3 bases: TGTGCCTGGAGTTTTGGGCAGCTTAGCACAGATACGCAGTATTTT. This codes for CAWSFGQLSTDTQYF. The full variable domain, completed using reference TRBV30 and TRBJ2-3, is SQTIHQWPATLVQPVGSPLSLECTVEGTSNPNLYWYRQAAGRGLQLLFYSVGIGQISSEVPQNLSASRPQDRQFILSSKKLLLSDSGFYLCAWSFGQLSTDTQYFGPGTRLTVL.

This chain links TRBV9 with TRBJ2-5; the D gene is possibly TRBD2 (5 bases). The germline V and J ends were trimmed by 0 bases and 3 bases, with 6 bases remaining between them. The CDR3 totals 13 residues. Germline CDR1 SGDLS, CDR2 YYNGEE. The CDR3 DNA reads TGTGCCAGCAGCGTAGCAGCGGAAGAGACCCAGTACTTC. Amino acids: CASSVAAEETQYF.

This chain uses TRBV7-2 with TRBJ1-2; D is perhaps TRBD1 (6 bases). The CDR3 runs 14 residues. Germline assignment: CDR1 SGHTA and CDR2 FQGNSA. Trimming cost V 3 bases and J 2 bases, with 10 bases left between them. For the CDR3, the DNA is TGTGCCAGCAGCTTGGGACATGGCAACTATGGCTACACCTTC. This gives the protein CASSLGHGNYGYTF.

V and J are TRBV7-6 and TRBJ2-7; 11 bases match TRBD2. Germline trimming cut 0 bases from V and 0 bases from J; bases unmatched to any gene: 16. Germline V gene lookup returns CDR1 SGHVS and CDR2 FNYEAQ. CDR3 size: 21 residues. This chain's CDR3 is CASSLARGDRVLAGGSYEQYF. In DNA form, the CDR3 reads TGTGCCAGCAGCTTAGCGCGAGGAGACAGGGTCCTAGCGGGAGGCTCCTACGAGCAGTACTTC.

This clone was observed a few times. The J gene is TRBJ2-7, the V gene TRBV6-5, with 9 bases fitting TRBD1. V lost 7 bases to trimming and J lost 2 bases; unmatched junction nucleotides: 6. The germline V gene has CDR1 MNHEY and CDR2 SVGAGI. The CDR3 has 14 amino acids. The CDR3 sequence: CASTPGQGAYEQYF. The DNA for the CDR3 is TGTGCCAGCACGCCGGGACAGGGAGCCTACGAGCAGTACTTC.

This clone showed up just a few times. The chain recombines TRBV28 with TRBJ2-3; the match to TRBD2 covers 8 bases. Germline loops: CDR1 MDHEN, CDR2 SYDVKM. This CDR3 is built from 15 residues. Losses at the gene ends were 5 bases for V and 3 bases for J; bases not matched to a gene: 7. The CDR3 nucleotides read TGTGCCAGCAGTCCACCTAGCGGGCTAACAGATACGCAGTATTTT. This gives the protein CASSPPSGLTDTQYF.

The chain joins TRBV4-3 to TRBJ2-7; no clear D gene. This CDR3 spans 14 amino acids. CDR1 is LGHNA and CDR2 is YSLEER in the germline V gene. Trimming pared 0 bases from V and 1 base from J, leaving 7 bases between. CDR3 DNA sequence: TGCGCCAGCAGCCAAGACCGACAATCCTACGAGCAGTACTTC. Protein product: CASSQDRQSYEQYF.

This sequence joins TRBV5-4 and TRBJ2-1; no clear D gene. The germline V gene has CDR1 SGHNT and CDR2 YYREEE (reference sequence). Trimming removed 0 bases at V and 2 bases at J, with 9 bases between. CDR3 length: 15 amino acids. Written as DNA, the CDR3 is TGTGCCAGCAGCTTGGCCCCTAACCCCTACAATGAGCAGTTCTTC. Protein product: CASSLAPNPYNEQFF.

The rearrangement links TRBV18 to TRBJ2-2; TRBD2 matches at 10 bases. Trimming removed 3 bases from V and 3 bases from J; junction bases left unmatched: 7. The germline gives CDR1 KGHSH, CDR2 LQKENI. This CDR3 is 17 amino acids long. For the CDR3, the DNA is TGTGCCAGCTCACCCGGCACTAGCGGGACGGACACCGGGGAGCTGTTTTTT. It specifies CASSPGTSGTDTGELFF.

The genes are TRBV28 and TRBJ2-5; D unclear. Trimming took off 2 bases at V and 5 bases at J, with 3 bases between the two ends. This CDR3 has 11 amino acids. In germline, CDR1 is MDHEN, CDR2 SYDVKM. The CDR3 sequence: CASSLGETQYF. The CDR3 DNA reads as TGTGCCAGCAGTTTAGGGGAGACCCAGTACTTC. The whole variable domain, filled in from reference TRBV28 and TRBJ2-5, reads DVKVTQSSRYLVKRTGEKVFLECVQDMDHENMFWYRQDPGLGLRLIYFSYDVKMKEKGDIPEGYSVSREKKERFSLILESASTNQTSMYLCASSLGETQYFGPGTRLLVL.

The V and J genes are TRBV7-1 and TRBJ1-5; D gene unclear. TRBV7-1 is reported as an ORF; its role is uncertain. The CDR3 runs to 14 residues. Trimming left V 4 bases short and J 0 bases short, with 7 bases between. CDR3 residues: CASSLSNSNQPQHF. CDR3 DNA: TGTGCCAGCAGCTTAAGTAATAGCAATCAGCCCCAGCATTTT.

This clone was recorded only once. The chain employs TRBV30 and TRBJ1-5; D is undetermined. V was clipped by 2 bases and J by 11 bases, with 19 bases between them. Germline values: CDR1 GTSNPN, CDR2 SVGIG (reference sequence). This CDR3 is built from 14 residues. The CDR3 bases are TGTGCCTGGAGTTCGCCTCCGACCCCGGGAGCCCAGCATTTT. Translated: CAWSSPPTPGAQHF.

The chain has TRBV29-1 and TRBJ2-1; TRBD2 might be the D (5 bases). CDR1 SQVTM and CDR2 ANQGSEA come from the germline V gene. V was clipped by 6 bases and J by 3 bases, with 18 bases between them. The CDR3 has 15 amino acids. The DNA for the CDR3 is TGCAGCGTGCCCTACACGGACTCAAGCTACAATGAGCAGTTCTTC. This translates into CSVPYTDSSYNEQFF.

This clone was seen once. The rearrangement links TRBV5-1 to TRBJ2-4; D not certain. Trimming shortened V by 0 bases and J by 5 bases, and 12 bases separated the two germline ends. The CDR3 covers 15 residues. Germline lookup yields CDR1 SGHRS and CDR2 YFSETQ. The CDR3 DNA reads TGCGCCAGCAGCTTGGGCCCGGGCCAGCAAAACATTCAGTACTTC. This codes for CASSLGPGQQNIQYF.

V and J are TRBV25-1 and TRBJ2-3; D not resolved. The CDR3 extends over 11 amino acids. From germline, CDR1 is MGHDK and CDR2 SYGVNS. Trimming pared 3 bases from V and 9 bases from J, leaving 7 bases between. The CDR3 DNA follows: TGTGCCAGCAGTGATGCCTTAACGCAGTATTTT. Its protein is CASSDALTQYF.

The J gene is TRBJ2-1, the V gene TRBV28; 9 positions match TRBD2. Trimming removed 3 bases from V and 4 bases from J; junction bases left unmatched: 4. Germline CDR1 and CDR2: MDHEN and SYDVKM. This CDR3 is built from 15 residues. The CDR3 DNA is TGTGCCAGCAGTTTTAGCGGGAGAGAGTACAATGAGCAGTTCTTC. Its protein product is CASSFSGREYNEQFF.